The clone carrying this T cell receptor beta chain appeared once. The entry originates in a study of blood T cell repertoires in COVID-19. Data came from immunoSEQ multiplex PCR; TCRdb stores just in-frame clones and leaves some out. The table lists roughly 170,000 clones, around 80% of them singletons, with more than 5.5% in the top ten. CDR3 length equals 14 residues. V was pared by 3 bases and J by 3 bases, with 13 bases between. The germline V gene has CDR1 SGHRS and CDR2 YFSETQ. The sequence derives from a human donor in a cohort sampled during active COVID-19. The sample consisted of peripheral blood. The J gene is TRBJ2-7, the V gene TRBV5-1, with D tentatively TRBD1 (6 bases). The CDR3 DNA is TGCGCCAGCAGCTCAGATGACAGGATCTACGAGCAGTACTTC. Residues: CASSSDDRIYEQYF.